This T cell receptor beta chain originates from a study of T cell clones after liver transplantation. In the study overall: Three of the eight recipients were HCV-positive; the rest had non-autoimmune, non-viral transplant indications.

Sequencing was performed with immunoSEQ multiplex PCR; in TCRdb, only in-frame clones are kept and a portion is missing. The sample holds 40,000 to 65,000 clones, roughly 80% seen once. The sample was CD4+ T cells from blood, taken before liver transplant. This TCR derives from a human donor who received a liver transplant.

DNA of the CDR3: TGTGCCAGCAGACCCTCGGACAGGGGGAGCACTGAAGCTTTCTTT. Translation: CASRPSDRGSTEAFF. J is TRBJ1-1 and V is TRBV28, with 10 bases matching TRBD1. Germline V gives CDR1 MDHEN, CDR2 SYDVKM. After removal of 6 bases from V and 4 bases from J, the junction contained 8 bases not matched to a gene. CDR3 length equals 15 residues.